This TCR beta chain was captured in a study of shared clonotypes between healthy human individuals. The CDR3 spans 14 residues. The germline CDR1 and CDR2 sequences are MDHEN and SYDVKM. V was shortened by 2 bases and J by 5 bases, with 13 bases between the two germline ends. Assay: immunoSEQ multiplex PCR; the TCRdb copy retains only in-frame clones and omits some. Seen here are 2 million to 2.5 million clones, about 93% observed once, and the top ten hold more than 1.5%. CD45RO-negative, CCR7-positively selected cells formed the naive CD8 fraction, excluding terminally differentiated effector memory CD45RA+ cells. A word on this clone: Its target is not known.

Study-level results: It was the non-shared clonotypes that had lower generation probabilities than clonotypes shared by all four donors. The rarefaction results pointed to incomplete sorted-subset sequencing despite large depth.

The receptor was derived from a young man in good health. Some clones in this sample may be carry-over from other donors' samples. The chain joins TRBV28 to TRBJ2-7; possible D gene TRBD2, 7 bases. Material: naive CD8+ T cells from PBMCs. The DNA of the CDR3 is TGTGCCAGCAGTTTACTACGGGGGGCCGACGAGCAGTACTTC. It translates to CASSLLRGADEQYF.